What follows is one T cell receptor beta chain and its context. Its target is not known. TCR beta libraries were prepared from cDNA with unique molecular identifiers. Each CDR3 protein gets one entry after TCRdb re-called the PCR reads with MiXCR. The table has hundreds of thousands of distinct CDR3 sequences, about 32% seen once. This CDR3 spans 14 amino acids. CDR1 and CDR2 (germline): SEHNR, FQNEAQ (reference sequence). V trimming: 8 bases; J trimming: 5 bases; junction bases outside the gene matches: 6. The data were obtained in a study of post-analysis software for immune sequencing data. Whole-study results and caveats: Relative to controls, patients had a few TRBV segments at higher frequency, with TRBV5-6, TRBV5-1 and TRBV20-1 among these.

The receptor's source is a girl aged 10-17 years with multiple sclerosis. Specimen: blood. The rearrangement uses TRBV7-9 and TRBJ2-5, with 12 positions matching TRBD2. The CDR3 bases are TGTGCCAGCGGTGGACTAGCGGGATCGGAGACCCAGTACTTC. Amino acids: CASGGLAGSETQYF.